The clone carrying this T cell receptor (beta chain) was seen just once. The data derive from a study of T cell responses to AZD1222 COVID-19 vaccine. The table came from immunoSEQ multiplex PCR; TCRdb's copy has only in-frame clones and leaves some out. The sample has 150,000 to 200,000 clones; around 93% are singletons. Germline V gene sequence: CDR1 SGHRS, CDR2 YFSETQ. With V trimmed by 3 bases and J by 6 bases, 13 bases remained unmatched. This CDR3 contains 17 residues. The J gene is TRBJ1-2, the V gene TRBV5-1; 11 bases fit TRBD1. The sequenced sample was peripheral blood, obtained on day 0 of AZD1222 vaccination. This sequence was found in an adult in good health. The CDR3 nucleotides read TGCGCCAGCAGCTACACGGGACAGGGGGATTTTCCAGATGGCTACACCTTC. Translation: CASSYTGQGDFPDGYTF.